These 12 T cell receptor beta chains were sequenced from one sample in a study of blood T cells in healthy people across ages. The second PCR ran about 6 to 12 cycles with a sample-barcoded 5' primer and J-beta primers. TCRdb processed the 5' RACE reads anew with MiXCR; each CDR3 protein has one entry. The table records fewer than 1,000,000 distinct CDR3 sequences, around 45% of them present only once. The sample was blood. The receptor set was obtained from a man in his sixties in good health.

The sample holds a few counts of this clonotype. The chain combines TRBV3-1 with TRBJ2-7; a possible D gene is TRBD1 (5 bases). V gave up 0 bases and J gave up 5 bases, with 11 bases separating them. The length of the CDR3 is 14 residues. Germline V gives CDR1 LGHDT, CDR2 YNNKEL (reference sequence). The CDR3 DNA reads TGTGCCAGCAGCCAAGATCGGCAGGGCCACGAGCAGTACTTC. It yields the protein CASSQDRQGHEQYF.

This clonotype was counted once. J is TRBJ1-5 and V is TRBV12-3 or TRBV12-4; 7 nucleotides agree with TRBD1. V gave up 5 bases and J gave up 5 bases; unmatched junction bases: 6. The CDR3 sequence is 14 residues long. The chain's CDR3 is CASSAGTADQPQHF. The CDR3 coding sequence is TGTGCCAGCAGTGCCGGGACAGCCGATCAGCCCCAGCATTTT.

This chain connects TRBV20-1 to TRBJ2-5; D not certain. CDR1 is DFQATT, CDR2 SNEGSKA, per germline (reference sequence). V was cut by 6 bases and J by 11 bases, with 16 bases left in between. The CDR3 sequence is 11 residues long. Here the CDR3 reads CSAVYYNEQYF. The CDR3 DNA reads as TGCAGTGCCGTGTACTACAATGAGCAGTACTTC.

This clonotype was counted at least ten times. The V gene is TRBV5-1, the J gene TRBJ2-7; D possibly corresponds to TRBD2 (5 bases). The CDR3 runs 14 residues. Per the germline V gene, CDR1 is SGHRS and CDR2 is YFSETQ. V was trimmed by 4 bases and J by 2 bases, leaving 13 bases between them. The CDR3 bases are TGCGCCAGCAGCCGGGGTTCTACGACCTACGAGCAGTACTTC. This gives the protein CASSRGSTTYEQYF.

V and J are TRBV20-1 and TRBJ1-1; 8 bases are shared with TRBD1. CDR3 size: 16 residues. After removal of 3 bases from V and 3 bases from J, the junction contained 12 bases not matched to a gene. In germline, CDR1 is DFQATT, CDR2 SNEGSKA (reference sequence). The CDR3: CSASNHDRTGHTEAFF. The DNA for the CDR3 is TGCAGTGCTAGCAACCACGACCGGACAGGGCACACTGAAGCTTTCTTT.

This clonotype was seen only a few times. The V call is TRBV6-2 or TRBV6-3, the J call TRBJ1-5; D might be TRBD1 (6 bases). The CDR3 has 11 residues. Germline values: CDR1 MNHEY, CDR2 SVGEGT. Trimming took 6 bases from V and 11 from J, leaving 11 bases between them. CDR3 nucleotide sequence: TGTGCCAGCAGCCAGGGACACTCCCAGCATTTT. Translating gives CASSQGHSQHF.

This clonotype occurred a few times. This chain uses TRBV20-1 with TRBJ2-7, with D possibly being TRBD2 (6 bases). Germline loops: CDR1 DFQATT, CDR2 SNEGSKA (reference sequence). Trimming removed 3 bases from V and 7 bases from J, with 19 bases in between. This CDR3 region has 14 residues. DNA of the CDR3: TGCAGTGCTAGCAAACCGAGGGGCGGGGATGAGCAGTACTTC. This codes for CSASKPRGGDEQYF.

V usage is TRBV20-1 and J usage is TRBJ1-5; 8 nucleotides agree with TRBD1. CDR3 size: 14 residues. Germline V lookup: CDR1 DFQATT, CDR2 SNEGSKA (reference sequence). V was clipped by 5 bases and J by 0 bases; unmatched bases: 3. CDR3 nucleotide sequence: TGCAGTGCTCAGGGACAGGATAGCAATCAGCCCCAGCATTTT. The encoded protein is CSAQGQDSNQPQHF.

The chain combines TRBV5-6 with TRBJ1-1, with TRBD1 matching over 7 bases. V lost 2 bases and J lost 0; bases outside the gene matches: 7. Looked up from germline, CDR1 is SGHDT and CDR2 is YYEEEE. The CDR3 contains 16 residues. CDR3 sequence reads: CASSLNSGTVNTEAFF. The CDR3 DNA reads TGTGCCAGCAGCTTAAATTCCGGGACAGTGAACACTGAAGCTTTCTTT.

This clonotype was counted many times. The chain recombines TRBV10-3 with TRBJ2-6; maybe TRBD2 (7 bases). V dropped 3 bases and J dropped 2 bases, with 8 bases sitting between them. The length of the CDR3 is 15 residues. CDR1 is ENHRY, CDR2 SYGVKD, per germline. The CDR3 sequence is CAISDGGPGANVLTF. As DNA, the CDR3 is TGTGCCATCAGTGACGGGGGGCCTGGGGCCAACGTCCTGACTTTC.

The chain recombines TRBV7-2 with TRBJ2-5; TRBD2 is a possible D gene (5 bases). There are 11 residues in the CDR3. Trimming cost V 5 bases and J 7 bases, with 8 bases left between them. Germline values: CDR1 SGHTA, CDR2 FQGNSA. The CDR3 region is CASSPGRTQYF. The CDR3 DNA follows: TGTGCCAGCAGCCCGGGGAGGACCCAGTACTTC.

The table lists this clonotype with a few counts. A much larger clone differs from this one at a single base, so this may be a read error. This chain uses TRBV11-3 with TRBJ2-5, with D maybe TRBD2 (7 bases). This CDR3 is built from 13 residues. Germline V CDR1 and CDR2: SGHNT, YENEEA. V was trimmed by 5 bases and J by 11 bases, leaving 18 bases between them. CDR3: CASSPRTGGRQYF. In DNA, the CDR3 is TGTGCCAGCAGCCCAAGAACGGGGGGCCGGCAGTACTTC. The whole variable domain, remainder taken from reference TRBV11-3 and TRBJ2-5, is EAGVVQSPRYKIIEKKQPVAFWCNPISGHNTLYWYLQNLGQGPELLIRYENEEAVDDSQLPKDRFSAERLKGVDSTLKIQPAELGDSAVYLCASSPRTGGRQYFGPGTRLLVL.